This T cell receptor beta chain came from a study of EBV T-cell therapy then PD-1 blockade in nasopharyngeal carcinoma. Time point specified: 266 days after commencement of treatment, after nivolumab therapy. Treatment reported: AdE1-LMPpoly-expanded autologous EBV-specific T-cell therapy followed by anti-PD-1 nivolumab. TCRdb's copy holds only in-frame clones and misses some; the assay was immunoSEQ multiplex PCR. Of around 19,000 clones in the sample, around 84% were seen once. V shed 2 bases and J shed 2 bases, with 4 bases lying between them. The CDR3 runs to 12 residues. Germline V gene data show CDR1 as SEHNR and CDR2 as FQNEAQ (reference sequence). As for this clone: Antigen unknown.

This TCR derives from a man aged 35-49 years with nasopharyngeal carcinoma. The starting material was CD8+ T cells from blood, obtained around day 260 from a patient whose treatment included autologous EBV-specific T cells and nivolumab. The chain joins TRBV7-9 to TRBJ2-7, with unresolved D. The CDR3 protein is CASSLSTYEQYF. The CDR3 DNA follows: TGTGCCAGCAGCTTAAGCACCTACGAGCAGTACTTC.